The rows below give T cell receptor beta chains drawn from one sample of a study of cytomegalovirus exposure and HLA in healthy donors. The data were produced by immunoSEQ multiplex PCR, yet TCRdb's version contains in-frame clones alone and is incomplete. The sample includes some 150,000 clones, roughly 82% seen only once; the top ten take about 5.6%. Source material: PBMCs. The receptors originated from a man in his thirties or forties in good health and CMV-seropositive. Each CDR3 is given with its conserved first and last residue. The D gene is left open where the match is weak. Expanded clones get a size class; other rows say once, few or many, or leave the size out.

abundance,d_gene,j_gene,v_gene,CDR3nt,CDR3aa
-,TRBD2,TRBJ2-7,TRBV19,TGTGCCAGTAGTATAGGGACTAGCGGGAGAGCCTACGAGCAGTACTTC,CASSIGTSGRAYEQYF
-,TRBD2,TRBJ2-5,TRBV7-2,TGTGCCAGCAGCTTTTATAGCGGGGGGGCCGGGACCCAGTACTTC,CASSFYSGGAGTQYF
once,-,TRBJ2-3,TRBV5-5,TGTGCCAGCAGCCCCGGTCGAGGGCAGATGACAGATACGCAGTATTTT,CASSPGRGQMTDTQYF
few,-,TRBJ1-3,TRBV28,TGTGCCAGCACCCAGGCCTACTCTGGAAACACCATATATTTT,CASTQAYSGNTIYF
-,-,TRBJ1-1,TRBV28,TGTGCCAGCAGTTTATCGGGAAGCGCTTTCTTT,CASSLSGSAFF
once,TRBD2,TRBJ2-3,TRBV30,TGTGCCTGGAGTACGACTAGCGGGGGGGAGGAGGATACGCAGTATTTT,CAWSTTSGGEEDTQYF
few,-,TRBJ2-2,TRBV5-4,TGTGCCACCCAGGGACAGAACACCGGGGAGCTGTTTTTT,CATQGQNTGELFF
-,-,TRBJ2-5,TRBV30,TGTGCCTGGAGGAGGGAGACCCAGTACTTC,CAWRRETQYF
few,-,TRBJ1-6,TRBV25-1,TGTGCCACCTTGACCGGGGTCACCCTCCACTTT,CATLTGVTLHF
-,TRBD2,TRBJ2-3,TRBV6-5,TGTGCCAGCAGGCCCGGGGGGGCGACAGATACGCAGTATTTT,CASRPGGATDTQYF
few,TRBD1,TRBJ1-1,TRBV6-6,TGTGCCAGCCAGGGACAGGGAAAGACTGAAGCTTTCTTT,CASQGQGKTEAFF
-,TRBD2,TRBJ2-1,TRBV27,TGTGCCAGCACCCTAGCGGGAGCCTTAAATGAGCAGTTCTTC,CASTLAGALNEQFF
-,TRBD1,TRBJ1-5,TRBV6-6,TGTGCCAGCAGTGGCCGGGACAGGGTAAAGTATCAGCCCCAGCATTTT,CASSGRDRVKYQPQHF
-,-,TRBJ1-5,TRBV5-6,TGTGCCAGCAGCTCGGACCGAACAGGGCCGCGGGTGACCCAGCATTTT,CASSSDRTGPRVTQHF
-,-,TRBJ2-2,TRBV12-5,TGTGCTAGTGGTTTGGTTATAAAGGGGGACACCGGGGAGCTGTTTTTT,CASGLVIKGDTGELFF
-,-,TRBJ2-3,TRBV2,TGTGCCAGCAGGGAGGGAAGTTTGGATACGCAGTATTTT,CASREGSLDTQYF
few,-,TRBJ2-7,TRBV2,TGTGCCAGCAATTTGGGCACCAACTCCTACGAGCAGTACTTC,CASNLGTNSYEQYF
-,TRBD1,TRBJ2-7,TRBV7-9,TGTGCCAGCAGCTCGGGACAGGGGAAACACGAGCAGTACTTC,CASSSGQGKHEQYF
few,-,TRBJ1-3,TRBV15,TGTGCCACCAGCAGAGGCCCGGGAGACACCATATATTTT,CATSRGPGDTIYF
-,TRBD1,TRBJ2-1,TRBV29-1,TGCAGCGTATATAAGACAGGGCTGATGAAAGGGGAGCAGTTCTTC,CSVYKTGLMKGEQFF
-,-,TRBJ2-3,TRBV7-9,TGTGCCAGCAGCTCAGAAGATACGCAGTATTTT,CASSSEDTQYF
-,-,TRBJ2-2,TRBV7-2,TGTGCCAGCAGCATCAGAGGGCAGAACACCGGGGAGCTGTTTTTT,CASSIRGQNTGELFF
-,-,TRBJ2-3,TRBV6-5,TGTGCCAGCAGTTCACAAGCAGATACGCAGTATTTT,CASSSQADTQYF
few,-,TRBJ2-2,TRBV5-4,TGTGCCAGCAGCTTGGCAGGGGAGGGCGGGGAGCTGTTTTTT,CASSLAGEGGELFF
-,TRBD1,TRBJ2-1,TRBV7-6,TGTGCCAGCAGCCGGCCGGGACAGGGTACCGGTGAGCAGTTCTTC,CASSRPGQGTGEQFF
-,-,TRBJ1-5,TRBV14,TGTGCCAGCAGCCGCGGTAGGTACCAGCCCCAGCATTTT,CASSRGRYQPQHF
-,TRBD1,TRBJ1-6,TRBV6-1,TGTGCCAGCAGAGGGGGACAGGGAGGGTCACCCCTCCACTTT,CASRGGQGGSPLHF
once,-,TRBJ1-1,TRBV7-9,TGTGCCAGCAGCTTAGGGGGCGCTGAAGCTTTCTTT,CASSLGGAEAFF
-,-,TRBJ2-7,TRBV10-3,TGTGCCATCGGGAGCTCCTACGAGCAGTACTTC,CAIGSSYEQYF
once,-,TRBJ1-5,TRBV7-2,TGTGCCAGCAGCTTAGCAGGGGATCAGCCCCAGCATTTT,CASSLAGDQPQHF
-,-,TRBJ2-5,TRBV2,TGTGCCAGCCCGGGGGTCCGCCAAGAGACCCAGTACTTC,CASPGVRQETQYF
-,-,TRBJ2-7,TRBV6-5,TGTGCCAGCAGCAATACAGGGTACGAGCAGTACTTC,CASSNTGYEQYF
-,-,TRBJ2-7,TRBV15,TGTGCCACCAGCAGAGAAGCAGGAACCCCATCCTACGAGCAGTACTTC,CATSREAGTPSYEQYF
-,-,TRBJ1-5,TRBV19,TGTGCCAGTAGTGAAAGTAGATATAGCAATCAGCCCCAGCATTTT,CASSESRYSNQPQHF
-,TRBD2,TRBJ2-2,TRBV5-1,TGCGCCAGCAGCTTGGCCGTTAGCGGGAGTTACACCGGGGAGCTGTTTTTT,CASSLAVSGSYTGELFF
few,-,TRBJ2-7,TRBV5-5,TGTGCCAGCAGCTTAAACACCCCCTTCTACGAGCAGTACTTC,CASSLNTPFYEQYF
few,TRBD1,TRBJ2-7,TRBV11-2,TGTGCCAGCAGCTTAGCCGGACAGGTAGGCGGCGAGCAGTACTTC,CASSLAGQVGGEQYF
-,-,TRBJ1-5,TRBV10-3,TGTGCCATCAGTGAGGCAGGCAATCAGCCCCAGCATTTT,CAISEAGNQPQHF
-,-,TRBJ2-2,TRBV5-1,TGCGCCAGCAGCTTGAGAGGATTGGCGGAGACCACCGGGGAGCTGTTTTTT,CASSLRGLAETTGELFF
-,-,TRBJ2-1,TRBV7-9,TGTGCCAGTGAACCCTGGGGGGACTGGAGGGGTGAGCAGTTCTTC,CASEPWGDWRGEQFF
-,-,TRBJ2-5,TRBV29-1,TGCAGCGGACGACTAAGCCCAGAGACCCAGTACTTC,CSGRLSPETQYF
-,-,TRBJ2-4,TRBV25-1,TGTGCCAGCAGTGCACCAGGACACCTGCAAATTCAGTACTTC,CASSAPGHLQIQYF
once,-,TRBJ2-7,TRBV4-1,TGCGCCAGCAGCCAAGATACGGAGGACTACGAGCAGTACTTC,CASSQDTEDYEQYF
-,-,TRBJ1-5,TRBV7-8,TGTGCCAGCAGCTCGCAGGGGAATCAGCCCCAGCATTTT,CASSSQGNQPQHF
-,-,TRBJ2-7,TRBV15,TGTGCCACCAGCAGAGCCTCGGGCGGCACCGGCGGGGAGCAGTACTTC,CATSRASGGTGGEQYF
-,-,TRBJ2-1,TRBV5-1,TGCGCCAGCGCCCGACCTAGCTCCTACAATGAGCAGTTCTTC,CASARPSSYNEQFF
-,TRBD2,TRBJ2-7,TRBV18,TGTGCCAGCTCATCAATAGCGGGGGGAGGAAGCGAGCAGTACTTC,CASSSIAGGGSEQYF
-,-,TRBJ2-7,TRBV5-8,TGTGCCAGCAGCTTGGTGTGGCAGCAGTACTTC,CASSLVWQQYF